This paragraph covers one T cell receptor beta chain sequence. The CDR3 loop spans 18 amino acids. Germline V gives CDR1 PRHDT, CDR2 FYEKMQ (reference sequence). V lost 5 bases, J lost 9 bases, and 29 bases lay in between. Libraries were prepared by immunoSEQ multiplex PCR; TCRdb keeps only in-frame clonotypes and omits some of them. Of approximately 280,000 clones detected, around 80% appear once; the ten largest clones hold about 5%. These data originate in a study of blood T cell repertoires in COVID-19. The origin of this receptor is a man in his forties or fifties who had been exposed to COVID-19. The sequenced material came from PBMCs or T cells enriched from blood (not recorded which). The chain recombines TRBV13 with TRBJ2-1; weak D call: TRBD2 (6 bases). Here the CDR3 reads CASSPPRVSLQSSGEQFF. As DNA, the CDR3 is TGTGCCAGCAGCCCTCCGAGGGTTAGCTTACAGAGTAGCGGTGAGCAGTTCTTC.